These T cell receptor beta chains were read from a single sample in a study of PD-L1 blockade in urothelial cancer. Data came from immunoSEQ multiplex PCR; TCRdb stores just in-frame clones and leaves some out. The sample records more than 90,000 clones, 80% to 90% being singletons. Source: PBMCs, taken around atezolizumab (anti-PD-L1) treatment. These receptors all come from a man in his 60s with urothelial cancer. Both conserved end residues are part of each CDR3.

J,V,CDR3
TRBJ1-6,TRBV7-3,CASSLMQSTPLHF
TRBJ2-7,TRBV5-6,CASSPLGEPTYEQYF
TRBJ1-3,TRBV4-3,CASSQDNPGAGNTIYF
TRBJ2-2,TRBV4-3,CASSGRAANTGELFF
TRBJ2-5,TRBV29-1,CSVESPVKETQYF
TRBJ1-5,TRBV6-6,CASQAGSQPQHF
TRBJ1-1,TRBV7-9,CASSFQGVNTEAFF
TRBJ2-5,TRBV7-2,CASSLVIGGRETQYF
TRBJ1-3,TRBV5-4,CASSLRGDFSGNTIYF
TRBJ2-1,TRBV28,CASSSYQGGFDEQFF
TRBJ2-4,TRBV9,CASSVASGRIGENIQYF
TRBJ2-7,TRBV11-2,CASSLNRGLYEQYF
TRBJ1-3,TRBV28,CASSFLRTVGNTIYF
TRBJ1-2,TRBV11-3,CASSPGTVYGYTF
TRBJ1-2,TRBV18,CASSLGTDTNYGYTF
TRBJ1-3,TRBV5-1,CASSFGRETGNTIYF
TRBJ2-6,TRBV6-4,CASQRDGQGIISGANVLTF
TRBJ2-7,TRBV11-3,CASSLVGQSSYEQYF
TRBJ2-3,TRBV29-1,CSVESVRQSNTQYF
TRBJ2-2,TRBV28,CASSWGRTGELFF
TRBJ2-2,TRBV5-4,CASRPTGGDTGELFF
TRBJ2-7,TRBV6-5,CASRPAVGEQYF
TRBJ1-1,TRBV7-2,CASSPPVGGGTEAFF
TRBJ1-2,TRBV10-1,CASSGGQNYGYTF
TRBJ1-2,TRBV7-9,CASSAGQANYGYTF
TRBJ1-5,TRBV11-1,CASSLASGDQPQHF